Reported below is one T cell receptor (beta chain). The antigen remains undetermined. The data are from a study of CXCR3-negative and CXCR3-positive naive CD8 T cells. The CDR3 runs to 17 residues. Germline-derived CDR1 and CDR2 are SQVTM and ANQGSEA. Libraries of TRB cDNA were made by 5' RACE and carried UMIs. TCRdb reprocessed the 5' RACE reads, keeping one entry per CDR3 protein, no DNA. The sample includes around 110,000 distinct CDR3 sequences. Notes on the study in general: Naive cells positive for CXCR3 carried more hydrophobic TRB CDR3s than CXCR3-negative ones. TRB CDR3 properties were used to infer TCR strength, and surface CD5 was comparable between naive subsets. Naive CXCR3-negative and CXCR3-positive cells had similar TRBV-TRBJ usage; memory differed.

The material sequenced was naive CXCR3+ CD8+ T cells from blood. Subset meaning: CD45RO-CCR7+CD27+CD95- naive CD8+ T cells expressing CXCR3 (TNR3+). The chain joins TRBV29-1 to TRBJ2-3; TCRdb gives TRBD2 as the D gene, but with no DNA this cannot be confirmed. The origin of this receptor is a human donor in good health. Some clones in this sample may be carry-over from other donors' samples. This CDR3 is CSVEDLGSGDFTDTQYF.